This T cell receptor beta chain is from a study of PD-1 and CTLA-4 blockade in melanoma (dated by TCRdb to about 2021). For the study in its entirety: The study compared how PD-1 blockade and CTLA-4 blockade affected the melanoma-reactive CD8 T cell response in patients with melanoma.

Looking up the germline V gene (reference sequence) yields CDR1 GTSNPN and CDR2 SVGIG. Taken from cysteine to phenylalanine, the CDR3 has 10 residues. Only the CDR3 region is kept as DNA, spanning 30 bases read in frame from base 1. V drops 4 bases and J drops 10 bases, leaving 10 bases in between. In regard to this clone: Its specific antigen is unknown. No much larger clone exists at a distance of one base, and base qualities are not known.

The receptor library was made with the immunoSEQ multiplex PCR assay. Drawn from immuneACCESS, this table holds only the in-frame rearrangements with V and J called that TCRdb kept. Clones are partly lost; checked studies trace under half to an unresolved V gene and leave the rest unexplained. The sample has 6,000 to 8,500 clones on record, about 80% of them singletons. Jointly, the top ten make up under 45% of the sample. The sample was CD8+ T cells from peripheral blood, taken before anti-PD-1 treatment. The sequence derives from a human donor with melanoma. The sequence is built from TRBV30 and TRBJ1-1; TRBD1 could be the D gene, as 6 bases match. The nucleotide sequence is given as TGTGCCTGGATGGACAGTCGAGCTTTCTTT. Its protein is CAWMDSRAFF.